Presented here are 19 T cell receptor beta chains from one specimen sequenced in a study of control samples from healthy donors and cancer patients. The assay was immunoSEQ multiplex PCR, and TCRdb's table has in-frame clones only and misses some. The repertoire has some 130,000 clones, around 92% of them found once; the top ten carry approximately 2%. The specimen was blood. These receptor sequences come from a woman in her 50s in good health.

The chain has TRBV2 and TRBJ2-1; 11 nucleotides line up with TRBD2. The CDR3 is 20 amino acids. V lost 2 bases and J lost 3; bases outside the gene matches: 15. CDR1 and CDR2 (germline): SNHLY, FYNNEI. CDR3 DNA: TGTGCCAGCAGTGAATCATGGTTAGCGGGGGGGCCCGTAGACTACAATGAGCAGTTCTTC. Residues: CASSESWLAGGPVDYNEQFF.

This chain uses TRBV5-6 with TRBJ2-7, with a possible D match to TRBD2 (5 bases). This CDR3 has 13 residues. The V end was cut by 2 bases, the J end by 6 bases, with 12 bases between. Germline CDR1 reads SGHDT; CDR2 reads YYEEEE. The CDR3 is CASSFPAAREQYF. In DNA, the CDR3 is TGTGCCAGCAGCTTCCCAGCGGCCCGCGAGCAGTACTTC.

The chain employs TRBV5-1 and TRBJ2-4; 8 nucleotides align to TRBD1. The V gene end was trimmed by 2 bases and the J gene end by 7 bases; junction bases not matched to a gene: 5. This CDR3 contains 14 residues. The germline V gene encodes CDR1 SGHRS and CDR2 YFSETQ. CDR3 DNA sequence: TGCGCCAGCAGCTTAGGGGGACAGGCCAACATTCAGTACTTC. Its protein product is CASSLGGQANIQYF.

The CDR3 coding sequence is TGCGCCAGCAGCTTGGCAGCTTCGGGTCAAGAGACCCAGTACTTC. Its protein is CASSLAASGQETQYF. J is TRBJ2-5 and V is TRBV5-1, with D unresolved. Between the trimmed V and J ends, which lost 0 bases and 2 bases, there was a span of 11 bases. This CDR3 comprises 15 residues. Germline assignment: CDR1 SGHRS and CDR2 YFSETQ. The whole variable domain, remainder taken from reference TRBV5-1 and TRBJ2-5, is KAGVTQTPRYLIKTRGQQVTLSCSPISGHRSVSWYQQTPGQGLQFLFEYFSETQRNKGNFPGRFSGRQFSNSRSEMNVSTLELGDSALYLCASSLAASGQETQYFGPGTRLLVL.

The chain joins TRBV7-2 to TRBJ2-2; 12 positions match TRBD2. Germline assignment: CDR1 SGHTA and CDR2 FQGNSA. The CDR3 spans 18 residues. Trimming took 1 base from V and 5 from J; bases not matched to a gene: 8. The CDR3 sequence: CASSLVELAGGQTGELFF. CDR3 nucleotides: TGTGCCAGCAGCTTAGTAGAGCTAGCGGGGGGGCAAACCGGGGAGCTGTTTTTT.

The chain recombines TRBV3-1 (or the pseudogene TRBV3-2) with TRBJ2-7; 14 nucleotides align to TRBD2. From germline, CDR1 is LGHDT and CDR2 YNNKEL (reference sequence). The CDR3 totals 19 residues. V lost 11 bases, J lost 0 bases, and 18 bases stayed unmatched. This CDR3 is CASQRGLAGAGGVSYEQYF. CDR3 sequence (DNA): TGTGCCTCTCAAAGGGGACTAGCGGGGGCCGGAGGGGTCTCCTACGAGCAGTACTTC.

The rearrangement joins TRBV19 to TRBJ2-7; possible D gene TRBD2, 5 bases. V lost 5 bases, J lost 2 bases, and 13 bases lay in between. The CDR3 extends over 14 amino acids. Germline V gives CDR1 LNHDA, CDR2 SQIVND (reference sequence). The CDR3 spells CASSVTGFTYEQYF. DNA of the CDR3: TGTGCCAGTAGTGTAACGGGATTTACCTACGAGCAGTACTTC.

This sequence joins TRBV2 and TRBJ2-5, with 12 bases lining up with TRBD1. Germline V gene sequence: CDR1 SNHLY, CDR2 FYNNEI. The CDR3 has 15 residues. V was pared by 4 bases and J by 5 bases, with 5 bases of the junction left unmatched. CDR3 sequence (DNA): TGTGCCAGCAGTGGGGGACAGGGGGCCTGGGAGACCCAGTACTTC. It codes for CASSGGQGAWETQYF.

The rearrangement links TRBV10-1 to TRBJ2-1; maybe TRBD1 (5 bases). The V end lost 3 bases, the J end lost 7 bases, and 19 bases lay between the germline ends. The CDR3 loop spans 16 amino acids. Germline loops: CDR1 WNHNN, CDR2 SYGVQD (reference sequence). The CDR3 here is CASSEIGGRAGNEQFF. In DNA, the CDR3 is TGCGCCAGCAGTGAAATTGGTGGCAGGGCTGGTAATGAGCAGTTCTTC.

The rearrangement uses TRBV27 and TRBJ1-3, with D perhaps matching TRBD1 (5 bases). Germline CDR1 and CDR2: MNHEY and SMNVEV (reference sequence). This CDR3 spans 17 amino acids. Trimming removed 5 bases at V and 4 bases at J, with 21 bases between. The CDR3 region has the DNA TGTGCCAGCAGTCAATTCGGGGCCGGGGGGTTCGGAAACACCATATATTTT. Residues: CASSQFGAGGFGNTIYF.

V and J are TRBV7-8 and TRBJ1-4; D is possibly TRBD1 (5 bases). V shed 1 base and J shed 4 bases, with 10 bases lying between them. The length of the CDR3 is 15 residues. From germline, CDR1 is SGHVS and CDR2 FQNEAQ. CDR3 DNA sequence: TGTGCCAGCAGCTTAGTTCGGGGGATTAATGAAAAACTGTTTTTT. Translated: CASSLVRGINEKLFF.

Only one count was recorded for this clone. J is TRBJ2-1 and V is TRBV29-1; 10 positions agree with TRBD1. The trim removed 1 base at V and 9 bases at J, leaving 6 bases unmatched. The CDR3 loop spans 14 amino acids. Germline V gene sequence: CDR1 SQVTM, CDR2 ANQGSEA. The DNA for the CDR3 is TGCAGCGTTGAAGGAGGGGGACAGGGGTTTGAGCAGTTCTTC. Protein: CSVEGGGQGFEQFF.

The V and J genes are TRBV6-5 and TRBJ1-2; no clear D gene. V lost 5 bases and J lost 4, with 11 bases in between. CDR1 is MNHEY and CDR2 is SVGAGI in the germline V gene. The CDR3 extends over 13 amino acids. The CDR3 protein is CASSLDGVYGYTF. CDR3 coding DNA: TGTGCCAGCAGTCTGGACGGCGTCTATGGCTACACCTTC.

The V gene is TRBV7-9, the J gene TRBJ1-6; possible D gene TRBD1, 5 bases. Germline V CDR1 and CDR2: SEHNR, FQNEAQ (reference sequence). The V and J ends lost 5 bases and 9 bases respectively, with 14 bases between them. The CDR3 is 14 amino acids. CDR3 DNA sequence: TGTGCCAGCAGCGCACCAGGGCTGGGTTCACCCCTCCACTTT. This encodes CASSAPGLGSPLHF.

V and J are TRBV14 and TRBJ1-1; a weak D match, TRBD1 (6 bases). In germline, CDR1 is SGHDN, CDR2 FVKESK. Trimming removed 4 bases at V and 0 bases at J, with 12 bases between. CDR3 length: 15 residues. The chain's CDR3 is CASSLFQGLNTEAFF. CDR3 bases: TGTGCCAGCAGCCTCTTTCAGGGGTTGAACACTGAAGCTTTCTTT. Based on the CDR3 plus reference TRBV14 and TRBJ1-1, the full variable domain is EAGVTQFPSHSVIEKGQTVTLRCDPISGHDNLYWYRRVMGKEIKFLLHFVKESKQDESGMPNNRFLAERTGGTYSTLKVQPAELEDSGVYFCASSLFQGLNTEAFFGQGTRLTVV.

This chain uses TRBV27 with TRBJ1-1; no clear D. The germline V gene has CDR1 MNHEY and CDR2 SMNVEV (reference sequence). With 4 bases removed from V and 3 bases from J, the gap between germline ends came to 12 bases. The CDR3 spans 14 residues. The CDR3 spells CASSSSRSYTEAFF. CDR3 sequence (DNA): TGTGCCAGCAGTTCGTCCAGGAGTTACACTGAAGCTTTCTTT.

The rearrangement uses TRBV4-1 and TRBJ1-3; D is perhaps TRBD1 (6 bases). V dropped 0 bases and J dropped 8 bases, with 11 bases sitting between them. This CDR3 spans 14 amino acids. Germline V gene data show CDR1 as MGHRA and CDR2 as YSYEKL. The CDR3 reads CASSQEDSLDTIYF. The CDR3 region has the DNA TGCGCCAGCAGCCAAGAGGACAGTCTAGACACCATATATTTT.

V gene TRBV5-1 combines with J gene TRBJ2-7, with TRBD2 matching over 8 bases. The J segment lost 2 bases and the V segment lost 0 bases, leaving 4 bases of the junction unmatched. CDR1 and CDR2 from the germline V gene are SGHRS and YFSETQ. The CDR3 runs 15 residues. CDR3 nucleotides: TGCGCCAGCAGCTTGGATAGCGGGGAGGCCTACGAGCAGTACTTC. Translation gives CASSLDSGEAYEQYF.

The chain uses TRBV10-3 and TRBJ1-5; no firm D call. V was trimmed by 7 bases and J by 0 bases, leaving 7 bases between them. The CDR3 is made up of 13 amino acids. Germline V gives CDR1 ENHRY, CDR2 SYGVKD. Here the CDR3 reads CAITRDSNQPQHF. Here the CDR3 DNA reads TGTGCCATCACGAGGGATAGCAATCAGCCCCAGCATTTT.